These 3 T cell receptor beta chains were all obtained from the same sample, sequenced in a study of T cells in Graves' hyperthyroidism and ophthalmopathy. Using RNA transcripts as the source, TCR beta CDR3 regions were amplified. Using the HTBI primer set, a first-round RT-PCR was run on the TCR CDR3. One entry per CDR3 protein, called by TCRdb with MiXCR from the multiplex PCR reads. The sample contains 500,000 or so distinct CDR3 sequences, roughly a sixth of which appear only once. Sequences were obtained from blood. These receptors were taken from a woman under 30 with Graves' ophthalmopathy.

Note on this clonotype: A much bigger clone sits one base away, suggesting this may be a read error. The CDR3 is CSATKGQGVDEQFF. DNA for the CDR3: TGCAGTGCTACCAAGGGACAGGGGGTCGATGAGCAGTTCTTC. The chain couples TRBV20-1 to TRBJ2-1; the match to TRBD1 covers 11 bases. Germline assignment: CDR1 DFQATT and CDR2 SNEGSKA (reference sequence). CDR3 length: 14 amino acids. The V gene end was trimmed by 4 bases and the J gene end by 8 bases; junction bases not matched to a gene: 7.

This clonotype was observed a handful of times. The chain recombines TRBV7-9 with TRBJ1-1; maybe TRBD1 (6 bases). The CDR3 contains 16 residues. Per the germline V gene, CDR1 is SEHNR and CDR2 is FQNEAQ (reference sequence). The V and J ends lost 1 base and 0 bases respectively, with 12 bases between them. CDR3 loop: CASSLGTDFLNTEAFF. The CDR3 DNA sequence: TGTGCCAGCAGCTTAGGGACAGACTTTCTGAACACTGAAGCTTTCTTT.

This clonotype was seen many times. V gene TRBV28 combines with J gene TRBJ2-7; TRBD2 agrees at 8 bases. The germline V gene has CDR1 MDHEN and CDR2 SYDVKM. The CDR3 is 15 residues long. The V gene end was trimmed by 5 bases and the J gene end by 5 bases; junction bases not matched to a gene: 11. CDR3 sequence (DNA): TGTGCCAGCAGTCTTCCCCAGCGGGAGTTCCACGAGCAGTACTTC. This sequence encodes CASSLPQREFHEQYF.